A single sample is the source of the 23 T cell receptor beta chains below, sequenced in a study of CXCR3-negative and CXCR3-positive naive CD8 T cells (dated by TCRdb to about 2019). Sequencing was carried out with a NextSeq 550. The Human TCR Profiling Kit (MiLaboratory) was used to make UMI-labeled 5' RACE TRB cDNA libraries. TCRdb reprocessed the reads into one record per CDR3 protein sequence, lacking DNA. Per the sample table, the count is approximately 4,900 distinct CDR3 sequences. Of the sample, approximately 2.6% is held by the ten largest clones. The specimen was naive CXCR3- CD8+ T cells from blood. According to the study, the label for this sample's cell subset or site signals: CD45RO-CCR7+CD27+CD95- naive CD8+ T cells lacking CXCR3 (TNR3-). The receptors come from a human donor in good health. Some clones in this sample may be carry-over from other donors' samples.

The rearrangement links TRBV27 to TRBJ2-2; TCRdb selects TRBD2, and the lack of DNA leaves this call unchecked. The CDR3 contains 14 residues. Germline CDR1 and CDR2: MNHEY and SMNVEV (reference sequence). The CDR3: CASTTGGRTGELFF.

This chain links TRBV28 with TRBJ2-1; absent DNA, TCRdb's TRBD2 call cannot be checked. This CDR3 comprises 15 residues. CDR1 is MDHEN and CDR2 is SYDVKM in the germline V gene. CDR3 sequence: CASSLPRGAGDEQFF.

V gene TRBV29-1 combines with J gene TRBJ2-7. The CDR3 runs 12 residues. The V gene's germline CDR1 is SQVTM and CDR2 ANQGSEA. This CDR3 reads CSVEADGHEQYF.

This sequence joins TRBV27 and TRBJ2-4; absent DNA, TCRdb's TRBD2 call cannot be checked. The CDR3 is 15 amino acids. Germline-derived CDR1 and CDR2 are MNHEY and SMNVEV (reference sequence). CDR3: CASSPGLGGKNIQYF.

CDR3 region: CASGLAGGAYNEQFF. V usage is TRBV28 and J usage is TRBJ2-1. The CDR3 extends over 15 amino acids. Germline lookup yields CDR1 MDHEN and CDR2 SYDVKM. The whole variable domain, remainder taken from reference TRBV28 and TRBJ2-1, is DVKVTQSSRYLVKRTGEKVFLECVQDMDHENMFWYRQDPGLGLRLIYFSYDVKMKEKGDIPEGYSVSREKKERFSLILESASTNQTSMYLCASGLAGGAYNEQFFGPGTRLTVL.

The rearrangement uses TRBV5-5 and TRBJ2-1; the TCRdb D gene call, TRBD1, has no DNA to confirm it. The CDR3 runs to 14 residues. CDR1 is SGHKS and CDR2 is YYEKEE in the germline V gene (reference sequence). The CDR3 sequence is CASSRDSRYNEQFF.

The V call is TRBV4-1, the J call TRBJ2-7; the TCRdb call, TRBD1, lacks DNA for checking. This CDR3 is 13 amino acids long. The germline gives CDR1 MGHRA, CDR2 YSYEKL. This CDR3 is CASSRQTGDEQYF.

CDR3 protein: CSARWGNSNQPQHF. The chain recombines TRBV20-1 with TRBJ1-5; TCRdb designates TRBD1, a call that cannot be tested without DNA. CDR1 and CDR2 (germline): DFQATT, SNEGSKA (reference sequence). This CDR3 is built from 14 residues.

The chain couples TRBV3-1 to TRBJ2-3; TCRdb selects TRBD1, and the lack of DNA leaves this call unchecked. Germline V gene sequence: CDR1 LGHDT, CDR2 YNNKEL (reference sequence). The CDR3 extends over 15 amino acids. CDR3: CASSQEGEYTDTQYF.

Judged by frequency, this clonotype is large. V is TRBV27 and J is TRBJ1-1. From germline, CDR1 is MNHEY and CDR2 SMNVEV (reference sequence). CDR3 length: 16 residues. CDR3 protein: CASSLSILQRSTEAFF.

The V and J genes are TRBV20-1 and TRBJ2-3; no DNA is available, so the TRBD2 call from TCRdb remains unchecked. The CDR3 contains 16 residues. Germline CDR1 and CDR2: DFQATT and SNEGSKA (reference sequence). This CDR3 reads CSARGRTSDRADTQYF.

V usage is TRBV20-1 and J usage is TRBJ1-2; TCRdb's D call of TRBD1 is untestable without DNA. Per germline, CDR1 DFQATT and CDR2 SNEGSKA (reference sequence). The CDR3 length is 16 residues. The CDR3: CSALRRDRGLGYGYTF.

Judged by frequency, this clonotype is medium-sized. J is TRBJ2-7 and V is TRBV5-1. Germline V CDR1 and CDR2: SGHRS, YFSETQ. This CDR3 has 15 amino acids. The CDR3 is CASSPRSQFSYEQYF.

The chain has TRBV6-2 or TRBV6-3 and TRBJ2-1. Germline-derived CDR1 and CDR2 are MNHEY and SVGEGT. The CDR3 consists of 12 residues. CDR3 residues: CASSWDYNEQFF.

According to its frequency, this clonotype is medium-sized. The rearrangement links TRBV29-1 to TRBJ2-1; TCRdb returns TRBD2, unconfirmable since there is no DNA. The CDR3 consists of 16 residues. Looked up from germline, CDR1 is SQVTM and CDR2 is ANQGSEA. The CDR3 spells CSVEGTAGLTYNEQFF.

The chain combines TRBV28 with TRBJ2-6; the D call from TCRdb, TRBD2, cannot be confirmed without DNA. This CDR3 region has 16 residues. Germline V CDR1 and CDR2: MDHEN, SYDVKM. The CDR3 spells CASSSPRGSGANVLTF. The full variable domain, in which reference TRBV28 and TRBJ2-6 provide the parts outside the CDR3, is DVKVTQSSRYLVKRTGEKVFLECVQDMDHENMFWYRQDPGLGLRLIYFSYDVKMKEKGDIPEGYSVSREKKERFSLILESASTNQTSMYLCASSSPRGSGANVLTFGAGSRLTVL.

This clonotype ranks as medium-sized in terms of frequency. The chain uses TRBV7-2 and TRBJ2-7. CDR3 length: 14 residues. CDR1 is SGHTA, CDR2 FQGNSA, per germline. CDR3: CASSFHWPENEQYF.

The chain uses TRBV12-3 or TRBV12-4 and TRBJ2-5; without DNA, the TCRdb call of TRBD1 cannot be checked. The CDR3 covers 15 residues. The CDR3 reads CSSSRRDGLQETQYF.

Considering frequency, this clonotype is medium-sized. This sequence joins TRBV4-3 and TRBJ2-7. The length of the CDR3 is 17 residues. In germline, CDR1 is LGHNA, CDR2 YSLEER. The chain's CDR3 is CASSQDRNAFSSYEQYF.

The rearrangement joins TRBV7-9 to TRBJ2-4; TCRdb's D call of TRBD2 is untestable without DNA. Germline values: CDR1 SEHNR, CDR2 FQNEAQ (reference sequence). The CDR3 sequence is 11 residues long. The CDR3 is CASSPGTSKYF.

By frequency, this clonotype registers medium-sized (0.01 to 0.1%). The chain links TRBV29-1 to TRBJ2-3; TCRdb's D gene call, TRBD2, goes unchecked for lack of DNA. Germline V gene sequence: CDR1 SQVTM, CDR2 ANQGSEA. The CDR3 extends over 18 amino acids. The CDR3 loop is CSVEGGTWASGSTDTQYF.

The chain uses TRBV6-2 or TRBV6-3 and TRBJ2-1; TCRdb outputs TRBD1, but without DNA this stays unchecked. CDR3 length: 12 amino acids. CDR1 MNHEY and CDR2 SVGEGT come from the germline V gene. The chain's CDR3 is CASSYSRGKQFF.

The V and J genes are TRBV6-2 or TRBV6-3 and TRBJ2-1; the D call of TRBD2 rests on TCRdb alone, since no DNA is present to check it. CDR3 length: 16 amino acids. CDR1 and CDR2 from the germline V gene are MNHEY and SVGEGT. This CDR3 reads CASRRDLDLGVGEQFF.